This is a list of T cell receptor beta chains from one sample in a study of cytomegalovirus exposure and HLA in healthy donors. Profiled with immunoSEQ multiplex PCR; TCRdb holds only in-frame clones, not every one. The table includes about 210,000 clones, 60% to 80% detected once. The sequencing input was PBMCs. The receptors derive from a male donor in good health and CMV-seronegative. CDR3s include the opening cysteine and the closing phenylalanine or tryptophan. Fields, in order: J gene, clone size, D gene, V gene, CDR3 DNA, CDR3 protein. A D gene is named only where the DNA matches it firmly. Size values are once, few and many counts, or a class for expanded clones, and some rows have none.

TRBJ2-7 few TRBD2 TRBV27 TGTGCCAGCAGTTTCGGGGGGATAGATCTCTACGAGCAGTACTTC CASSFGGIDLYEQYF
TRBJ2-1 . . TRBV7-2 TGTGCCAGCAGCTTAGGACTCGGGACACCCGGACAGAGTGAGCAGTTCTTC CASSLGLGTPGQSEQFF
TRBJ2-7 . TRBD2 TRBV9 TGTGCCAGCAGCCTGGGGAGCGGGGGTCTCTACGAGCAGTACTTC CASSLGSGGLYEQYF
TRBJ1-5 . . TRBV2 TGTGCCAGCAGTGAGTTTAGGGGGAATCAGCCCCAGCATTTT CASSEFRGNQPQHF
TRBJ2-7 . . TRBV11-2 TGTGCCAGCAGCCCGCGGGACAGCCTCTACGAGCAGTACTTC CASSPRDSLYEQYF
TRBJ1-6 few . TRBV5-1 TGCGCCAGCAGCTTGGAGGGCAGGAGGGGATCACCCCTCCACTTT CASSLEGRRGSPLHF
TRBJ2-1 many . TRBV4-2 TGTGCCAGCAGCCAAGATCTAGGGGCGGGGCACAATGAGCAGTTCTTC CASSQDLGAGHNEQFF
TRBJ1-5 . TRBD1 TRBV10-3 TGTGCCATCAGTGAGGGGACAGGGGGACAGCCCCAGCATTTT CAISEGTGGQPQHF
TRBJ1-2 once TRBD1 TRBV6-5 TGTGCCAGCAGTGTACTTAAGGGGGCTGGTTATGGCTACACCTTC CASSVLKGAGYGYTF
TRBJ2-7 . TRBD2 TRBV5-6 TGTGCCAGCAGCCGGACTAGCGGGAGCTCCTACGAGCAGTACTTC CASSRTSGSSYEQYF
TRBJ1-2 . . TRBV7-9 TGTGCCAGCAGCCCTTCCGGAGGGGAGGATGGCTACACCTTC CASSPSGGEDGYTF
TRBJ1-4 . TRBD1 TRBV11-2 TGTGCCAGCAGCCGGGGACAGGGGAATGAAAAACTGTTTTTT CASSRGQGNEKLFF
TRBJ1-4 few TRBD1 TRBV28 TGTGCCAGCAGTTTAACAGGGGCAACTAATGAAAAACTGTTTTTT CASSLTGATNEKLFF
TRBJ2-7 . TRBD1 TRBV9 TGTGCCAGCAGCGCGGGACAGGGGGGGGAGCAGTACTTC CASSAGQGGEQYF
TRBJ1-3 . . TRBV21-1 TGTGCCAGCAGAGACAGGGGGTTCTCTGGAAACACCATATATTTT CASRDRGFSGNTIYF
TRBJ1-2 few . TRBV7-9 TGTGCCAGCAGCTTAGATTGGGGGACGGGCCGGGAGAGCTACACCTTC CASSLDWGTGRESYTF
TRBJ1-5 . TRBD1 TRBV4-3 TGCGCCAGCAGCCAAGATCTTGGATGGGACAGCGCAGTAGGGCCCCAGCATTTT CASSQDLGWDSAVGPQHF
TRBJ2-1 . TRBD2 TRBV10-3 TGTGCCATCAGTGGGCGACTAGCGGGGGATAACAATGAGCAGTTCTTC CAISGRLAGDNNEQFF
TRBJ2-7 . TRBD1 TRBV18 TGTGCCAGCTCACCCCCGGGACAGGGGGGTTACGAGCAGTACTTC CASSPPGQGGYEQYF
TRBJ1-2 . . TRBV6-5 TGTGCCAGCAGGCCTGGTACTCTCTTTGGCTACACCTTC CASRPGTLFGYTF
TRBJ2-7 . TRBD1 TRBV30 TGTGCCTGGAGTGTACGGGACAGGGCCCCCTCCTACGAGCAGTACTTC CAWSVRDRAPSYEQYF
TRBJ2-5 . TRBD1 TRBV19 TGTGCCAGTAGTAATGGGGACAGGGGGCAAGAGACCCAGTACTTC CASSNGDRGQETQYF
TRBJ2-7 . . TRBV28 TGTGCCAGCAGTCCAACGACACCCGAGCAGTACTTC CASSPTTPEQYF
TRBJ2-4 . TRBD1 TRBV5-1 TGCGCCAGCAGCTTGAGGGGGCCTTTTGACATTCAGTACTTC CASSLRGPFDIQYF
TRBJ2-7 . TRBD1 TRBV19 TGTGCCAGTAGTTTGGTACAGGGGTCCCCCGACTCCTACGAGCAGTACTTC CASSLVQGSPDSYEQYF
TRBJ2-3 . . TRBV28 TGTGCCAGCAGTCCAAGACAGCTAGTGGATACGCAGTATTTT CASSPRQLVDTQYF
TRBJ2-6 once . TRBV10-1 TGCGCCAGCAGTGAGTCCGATCGTCGACAGCTCCTTTATGGGGCCAACGTCCTGACTTTC CASSESDRRQLLYGANVLTF
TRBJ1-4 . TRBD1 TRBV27 TGTGCCAGCAGTTTAGCCCCCATTCAGGGGGTTTCGTTTTTT CASSLAPIQGVSFF
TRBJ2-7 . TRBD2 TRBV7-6 TGTGCCAGCAGCTCACGATATCCCGGGACTAGCGGTTTCGGGCCGTACGAGCAGTACTTC CASSSRYPGTSGFGPYEQYF
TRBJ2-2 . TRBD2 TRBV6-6 TGTGCCACCCAACGACTAGCGGGGAGGGGGGGCGGGGAGCTGTTTTTT CATQRLAGRGGGELFF
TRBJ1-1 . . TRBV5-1 TGCGCCAGCAGCTTGCTAGCAGGGAACACTGAAGCTTTCTTT CASSLLAGNTEAFF
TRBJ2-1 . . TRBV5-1 TGCGCCAGCAGCCCCGACAATGAGCAGTTCTTC CASSPDNEQFF